This passage covers 11 T cell receptor beta chains from one sample sequenced in a study of monozygotic twins with inflammatory bowel disease (dated by TCRdb to about 2019). The library was generated by 5' RACE. TCRdb lists the instrument as Illumina HiSeq 2500. Reprocessed by TCRdb, the reads give a single entry per CDR3 protein sequence, without DNA. The table kept for this sample lists roughly 90,000 distinct CDR3 sequences. The top ten clones comprise about 7.4% of the sample. Sequences were obtained from blood. These receptor sequences come from a human donor with ulcerative colitis or Crohn's disease, or a healthy co-twin of an affected twin (not recorded which).

The CDR3 loop is CSAAALPGELFF. This chain connects TRBV20-1 to TRBJ2-2; the D call from TCRdb, TRBD2, cannot be confirmed without DNA. Germline V gene lookup returns CDR1 DFQATT and CDR2 SNEGSKA (reference sequence). The CDR3 is 12 amino acids.

The chain links TRBV5-1 to TRBJ2-3; TCRdb's assignment of TRBD1 cannot be checked, as there is no DNA. Germline values: CDR1 SGHRS, CDR2 YFSETQ. The CDR3 spans 16 residues. The CDR3 reads CASSRFSRTETDTQYF.

V gene TRBV12-3 or TRBV12-4 combines with J gene TRBJ2-3; TCRdb calls TRBD2, which cannot be checked without DNA. The CDR3 is made up of 18 amino acids. CDR3 region: CASTLGLAGGLSTDTQYF.

The chain carries TRBV10-3 and TRBJ1-1. The germline CDR1 and CDR2 sequences are ENHRY and SYGVKD. The length of the CDR3 is 13 residues. The chain's CDR3 is CAISSPGGPEAFF.

V and J are TRBV7-8 and TRBJ2-2. Germline CDR1 and CDR2: SGHVS and FQNEAQ. The CDR3 spans 14 residues. The CDR3 loop reads CASSQAVRPGELFF.

This chain links TRBV12-3 or TRBV12-4 with TRBJ2-5; TCRdb proposes TRBD1, but this gene call is untestable without DNA. This CDR3 has 18 amino acids. The CDR3 here is CASSSPIRRRRGRETQYF.

The chain carries TRBV5-1 and TRBJ1-1. CDR3 length: 14 amino acids. Germline CDR1 SGHRS, CDR2 YFSETQ. The CDR3 sequence: CASSLSGDDTEAFF.

V gene TRBV7-3 combines with J gene TRBJ1-3. In germline, CDR1 is SGHTA, CDR2 FQGTGA. The CDR3 totals 17 residues. The CDR3 protein is CASSLGQANRSGNTIYF.

The chain uses TRBV6-5 and TRBJ2-1; the D gene TCRdb calls, TRBD2, cannot be checked with no DNA. The CDR3 spans 16 residues. Germline V gene lookup returns CDR1 MNHEY and CDR2 SVGAGI. The CDR3 here is CASSSPRSGAHNEQFF.

The chain carries TRBV5-1 and TRBJ1-1; without DNA, the TCRdb call of TRBD1 cannot be checked. The CDR3 runs 16 residues. From germline, CDR1 is SGHRS and CDR2 YFSETQ. The CDR3 is CASSLVAGGSNTEAFF. The full variable domain, with the rest looked up from reference TRBV5-1 and TRBJ1-1, is KAGVTQTPRYLIKTRGQQVTLSCSPISGHRSVSWYQQTPGQGLQFLFEYFSETQRNKGNFPGRFSGRQFSNSRSEMNVSTLELGDSALYLCASSLVAGGSNTEAFFGQGTRLTVV.

The chain carries TRBV7-9 and TRBJ2-1; TCRdb's D call, TRBD1, is unchecked because there is no DNA. Per germline, CDR1 SEHNR and CDR2 FQNEAQ (reference sequence). The CDR3 covers 14 residues. The CDR3 sequence is CASSSPGQYNEQFF.